A single sample gave rise to the 9 T cell receptor beta chains below, sequenced in a study of CD8 T cells in Susac syndrome. With random hexamers, 0.5 to 1 ug RNA was reverse transcribed. MiXCR, run by TCRdb on the immunoSEQ multiplex PCR reads, gives a single entry per CDR3 protein. The sample holds roughly 140,000 distinct CDR3 sequences; under 97% are singletons and the top ten take 0.065% to 0.095%. Sequencing was carried out using CD4+ T cells from PBMCs. These receptors originate from a human donor with Susac syndrome.

This chain uses TRBV11-2 with TRBJ2-3; D call uncertain. CDR3 length: 15 amino acids. V lost 4 bases and J 5 bases, leaving 16 bases between the germline ends. Per the germline V gene, CDR1 is SGHAT and CDR2 is FQNNGV. DNA for the CDR3: TGTGCCAGCAGCTCAGACCGGACCTACGGAGATACGCAGTATTTT. Translating gives CASSSDRTYGDTQYF. The entire variable domain, with the rest obtained from reference TRBV11-2 and TRBJ2-3, is as follows: EAGVAQSPRYKIIEKRQSVAFWCNPISGHATLYWYQQILGQGPKLLIQFQNNGVVDDSQLPKDRFSAERLKGVDSTLKIQPAKLEDSAVYLCASSSDRTYGDTQYFGPGTRLTVL.

The chain joins TRBV12-3 or TRBV12-4 to TRBJ2-3; tentative D call: TRBD1 (6 bases). Trimming removed 2 bases at V and 3 bases at J, with 15 bases between. The CDR3 runs 16 residues. This CDR3 reads CASSLSVRGGTDTQYF. CDR3 nucleotides: TGTGCCAGCAGTTTATCCGTCAGGGGTGGGACAGATACGCAGTATTTT.

This chain connects TRBV7-3 to TRBJ2-7; D is unclear. The germline CDR1 and CDR2 sequences are SGHTA and FQGTGA. The CDR3 spans 14 residues. Trimming pared 1 base from V and 0 bases from J, leaving 7 bases between. The CDR3 reads CASSLMANSYEQYF. CDR3 nucleotide sequence: TGTGCCAGCAGCTTAATGGCCAACTCCTACGAGCAGTACTTC.

The chain employs TRBV20-1 and TRBJ1-2; D is possibly TRBD1 (5 bases). The V gene lost 2 bases and the J gene lost 1 base, with 14 bases spanning the gap. Germline-derived CDR1 and CDR2 are DFQATT and SNEGSKA (reference sequence). The CDR3 runs 15 residues. This CDR3 reads CSARTGPRHNYGYTF. The CDR3 DNA follows: TGCAGTGCTAGAACGGGACCGCGTCATAACTATGGCTACACCTTC.

The chain links TRBV9 to TRBJ2-3; D is uncertain. The germline V gene has CDR1 SGDLS and CDR2 YYNGEE. The V gene lost 4 bases and the J gene lost 4 bases, with 19 bases spanning the gap. The CDR3 loop spans 16 amino acids. The CDR3 DNA follows: TGTGCCAGCAGCCCCCGGCCAGGACGCGAACCAGATACGCAGTATTTT. Its translation: CASSPRPGREPDTQYF.

This chain links TRBV6-4 with TRBJ1-1, with unresolved D. Trimming took 4 bases from V and 0 from J, leaving 12 bases between them. CDR3 length: 15 amino acids. The germline CDR1 and CDR2 sequences are MRHNA and SNTAGT. The CDR3 coding sequence is TGTGCCAGCAGTGTCTCAACAGACCTGAACACTGAAGCTTTCTTT. This encodes CASSVSTDLNTEAFF.

This chain joins TRBV12-3 or TRBV12-4 and TRBJ1-2; D gene unclear. With 6 bases removed from V and 4 bases from J, the gap between germline ends came to 12 bases. The CDR3 runs to 13 residues. DNA for the CDR3: TGTGCCAGCAGCCGGGATGTGGTCTATGGCTACACCTTC. Translation: CASSRDVVYGYTF.

V and J are TRBV5-1 and TRBJ1-5; D gene uncertain. With 0 bases removed from V and 8 bases from J, the gap between germline ends came to 15 bases. The CDR3 spans 15 residues. Per germline, CDR1 SGHRS and CDR2 YFSETQ. Here the CDR3 DNA reads TGCGCCAGCAGCTTGGCCCCGGGCGGTCTTGAGCCCCAGCATTTT. It yields the protein CASSLAPGGLEPQHF.

The J gene is TRBJ2-3, the V gene TRBV4-1, with D perhaps matching TRBD2 (5 bases). This CDR3 is 15 amino acids long. Trimming pared 10 bases from V and 0 bases from J, leaving 17 bases between. The germline V gene encodes CDR1 MGHRA and CDR2 YSYEKL. CDR3 loop: CATADGNPSTDTQYF. CDR3 nucleotides: TGCGCCACCGCGGACGGGAACCCTAGCACAGATACGCAGTATTTT.